Sequencing of this T cell receptor (beta chain) was carried out in a study of T-cell reconstitution after alpha-beta-depleted transplantation in children. Germline V gene sequence: CDR1 SNHLY, CDR2 FYNNEI. With 7 bases removed from V and 5 bases from J, the gap between germline ends came to 6 bases. The CDR3 sequence is 11 residues long. Preparation of the TCRbeta library was carried out with unique molecular identifiers. TCRdb re-derived calls from the PCR reads in MiXCR, one entry per CDR3 protein. Altogether 200,000 or so distinct CDR3 sequences are present, around 7.7% being singletons, with the ten largest covering roughly 36%.

The input for sequencing was PBMCs, mostly from graft donor cells, taken 360 days after TCRalphabeta/CD19-depleted stem cell transplant. The clonotype originates from a male patient between 2 and 10 years old who had a stem cell transplant for acute myeloid leukemia, so the T cells may come from the graft donor. V and J are TRBV2 and TRBJ2-1; D gene unclear. Here the CDR3 DNA reads TGTGCCAGCAACTACCACAATGAGCAGTTCTTC. Translated: CASNYHNEQFF.